The 5 T cell receptor beta chains given below trace back to one sample, sequenced in a study of monozygotic twins with cystic fibrosis. TCRdb's copy holds only in-frame clones and misses some; the assay was immunoSEQ multiplex PCR. The data hold 20,000 to 30,000 clones, with roughly 96% observed a single time. Sample: blood. The source of these receptors is a girl between 2 and 10 years old with cystic fibrosis.

Only a few counts were recorded for this clone. The genes are TRBV7-6 and TRBJ2-7, with 9 bases that match TRBD1. The CDR3 has 14 amino acids. The germline CDR1 and CDR2 sequences are SGHVS and FNYEAQ. Trimming removed 5 bases from V and 5 bases from J; junction bases left unmatched: 7. The CDR3 sequence: CASSTPGQGDEQYF. CDR3 DNA: TGTGCCAGCAGCACTCCGGGACAGGGTGACGAGCAGTACTTC.

This rearrangement joins TRBV19 to TRBJ2-1, with 12 bases matching TRBD2. Germline trimming cut 3 bases from V and 6 bases from J; bases unmatched to any gene: 9. The CDR3 length is 17 residues. Per germline, CDR1 LNHDA and CDR2 SQIVND (reference sequence). CDR3 nucleotides: TGTGCCAGTAGTATTGGGGTTGGGACTAGCGGGTCCAATGAGCAGTTCTTC. It yields the protein CASSIGVGTSGSNEQFF.

The chain has TRBV27 and TRBJ1-2; TRBD1 agrees at 8 bases. This CDR3 has 17 amino acids. CDR1 MNHEY and CDR2 SMNVEV come from the germline V gene (reference sequence). J lost 2 bases, V lost 5 bases, and 13 bases had no gene match. This CDR3 reads CASSPETDRGANYGYTF. CDR3 nucleotides: TGTGCCAGCAGTCCAGAAACCGACAGGGGCGCAAACTATGGCTACACCTTC.

The chain joins TRBV28 to TRBJ2-7; 14 bases agree with TRBD2. V dropped 5 bases and J dropped 7; count of bases not matched to a gene: 10. The CDR3 contains 16 residues. The germline V gene encodes CDR1 MDHEN and CDR2 SYDVKM. In DNA form, the CDR3 reads TGTGCCAGCAGTCGGACTAGCGGGAGGTGGTGGGGGGAGCAGTACTTC. Amino acids: CASSRTSGRWWGEQYF.

V usage is TRBV29-1 and J usage is TRBJ2-1; 8 bases align to TRBD1. In germline, CDR1 is SQVTM, CDR2 ANQGSEA. This CDR3 has 14 amino acids. V lost 8 bases, J lost 3 bases, and 9 bases stayed unmatched. In nucleotides, the CDR3 is TGCAGCCACGACATACAGGGGGACTACAATGAGCAGTTCTTC. This encodes CSHDIQGDYNEQFF.